Below are 7 T cell receptor beta chains sequenced from a single sample in a study of T cell changes during pregnancy in multiple sclerosis. Method: immunoSEQ multiplex PCR; TCRdb's copy keeps in-frame clones and lacks some. This table has under 110,000 clones, just under 95% appearing once. The sequences come from peripheral blood, collected after pregnancy. These receptors all come from a female donor with multiple sclerosis, enrolled in a pregnancy study.

This chain links TRBV4-1 with TRBJ2-7, with D tentatively TRBD1 (6 bases). This CDR3 region has 13 residues. Trimming left V 1 base short and J 4 bases short, with 8 bases between. CDR1 and CDR2 from the germline V gene are MGHRA and YSYEKL. The CDR3 DNA is TGCGCCAGCAGCCAAGTTAGGGGGTACGAGCAGTACTTC. Protein: CASSQVRGYEQYF.

The rearrangement joins TRBV5-1 to TRBJ2-3; TRBD2 matches at 11 bases. V was pared by 3 bases and J by 0 bases, with 3 bases of the junction left unmatched. The germline gives CDR1 SGHRS, CDR2 YFSETQ. The CDR3 has 16 amino acids. CDR3 residues: CASSWGLAASTDTQYF. DNA of the CDR3: TGCGCCAGCAGCTGGGGACTAGCGGCTAGCACAGATACGCAGTATTTT.

CDR3 in DNA: TGTGCCAGCAGTTACCCCGGGGGTGGCTACACCTTC. It encodes CASSYPGGGYTF. The rearrangement links TRBV6-5 to TRBJ1-2, with a weak D call TRBD1 (5 bases). The CDR3 length is 12 residues. With 2 bases removed from V and 7 bases from J, the gap between germline ends came to 8 bases. The V gene's germline CDR1 is MNHEY and CDR2 SVGAGI.

The chain carries TRBV5-1 and TRBJ1-3, with 7 bases lining up with TRBD1. V shed 0 bases, J shed 10 bases, and the junction held 7 bases outside the gene matches. The CDR3 is made up of 14 amino acids. The germline CDR1 and CDR2 sequences are SGHRS and YFSETQ. In nucleotides, the CDR3 is TGCGCCAGCAGCTTGGGTCAGGGGGAGTCAACCATATATTTT. As protein: CASSLGQGESTIYF.

The chain has TRBV27 and TRBJ1-1; maybe TRBD1 (6 bases). The CDR3 length is 16 residues. Germline assignment: CDR1 MNHEY and CDR2 SMNVEV (reference sequence). The V gene lost 1 base and the J gene lost 1 base, with 13 bases spanning the gap. CDR3 DNA sequence: TGTGCCAGCAGTTTATTGGCAGGGGTAAAGAACACTGAAGCTTTCTTT. This codes for CASSLLAGVKNTEAFF.

J is TRBJ2-3 and V is TRBV11-2; 8 positions match TRBD2. Germline V lookup: CDR1 SGHAT, CDR2 FQNNGV. V was pared by 3 bases and J by 6 bases, with 8 bases of the junction left unmatched. The CDR3 has 15 amino acids. The CDR3 DNA reads as TGTGCCAGCAGCTTGGTTACGGGAGGGGTGGATACGCAGTATTTT. This encodes CASSLVTGGVDTQYF.

The chain couples TRBV10-3 to TRBJ1-1; 8 bases line up with TRBD1. The CDR3 contains 15 residues. V shed 6 bases and J 3 bases; nucleotides not matched to a gene: 9. Germline V gene sequence: CDR1 ENHRY, CDR2 SYGVKD. In DNA, the CDR3 is TGTGCCATCAGCGGGACAGGCGGTCTGGACACTGAAGCTTTCTTT. It codes for CAISGTGGLDTEAFF.